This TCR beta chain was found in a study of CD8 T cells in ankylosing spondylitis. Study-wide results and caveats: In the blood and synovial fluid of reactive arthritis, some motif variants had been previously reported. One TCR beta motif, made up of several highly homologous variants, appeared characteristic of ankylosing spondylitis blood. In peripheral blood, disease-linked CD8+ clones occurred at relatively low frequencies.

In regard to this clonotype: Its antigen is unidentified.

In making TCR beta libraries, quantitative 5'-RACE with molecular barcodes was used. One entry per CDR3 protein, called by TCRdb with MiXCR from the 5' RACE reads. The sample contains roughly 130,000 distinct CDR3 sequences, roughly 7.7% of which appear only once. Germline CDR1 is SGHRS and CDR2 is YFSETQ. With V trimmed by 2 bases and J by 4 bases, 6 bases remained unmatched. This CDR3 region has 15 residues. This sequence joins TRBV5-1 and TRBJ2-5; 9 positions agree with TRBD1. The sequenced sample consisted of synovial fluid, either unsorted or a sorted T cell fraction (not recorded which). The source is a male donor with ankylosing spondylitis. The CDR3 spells CASSLTGGLGETQYF. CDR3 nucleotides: TGCGCCAGCAGCTTAACAGGGGGCCTTGGAGAGACCCAGTACTTC. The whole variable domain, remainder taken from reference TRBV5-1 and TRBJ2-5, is KAGVTQTPRYLIKTRGQQVTLSCSPISGHRSVSWYQQTPGQGLQFLFEYFSETQRNKGNFPGRFSGRQFSNSRSEMNVSTLELGDSALYLCASSLTGGLGETQYFGPGTRLLVL.